The 28 T cell receptor beta chains presented below share a single source sample, sequenced in a study of PD-1 blockade in classical Hodgkin lymphoma. All patients relapsed after autologous stem cell transplantation, and brentuximab vedotin exposure varied. Libraries were prepared by immunoSEQ multiplex PCR; TCRdb keeps only in-frame clonotypes and omits some of them. This sample has about 40,000 clones; over 55% occur once, and the top ten carry less than 4%. The sequencing used peripheral blood mononuclear cells (PBMCs), collected at baseline. All receptors come from a human donor with classical Hodgkin lymphoma.

The rearrangement joins TRBV6-7 to TRBJ2-7; D is uncertain. TRBV6-7 is annotated as an ORF whose role is uncertain. The V gene lost 2 bases and the J gene lost 3 bases, with 14 bases spanning the gap. This CDR3 has 15 residues. The CDR3 DNA sequence: TGTGCCAGCAGTTACCCGAACAAGGCGCACTACGAGCAGTACTTC. Its protein product is CASSYPNKAHYEQYF.

V usage is TRBV7-2 and J usage is TRBJ1-1; TRBD1 aligns across 7 bases. The germline CDR1 and CDR2 sequences are SGHTA and FQGNSA. J was trimmed by 0 bases and V by 5 bases; bases with no gene match: 6. This CDR3 contains 15 residues. CDR3 nucleotides: TGTGCCAGCAGCGTCTACAGGGGCGTGAACACTGAAGCTTTCTTT. Translation gives CASSVYRGVNTEAFF.

This clone has a handful of counts. The chain combines TRBV4-3 with TRBJ2-3; 10 nucleotides align to TRBD1. The CDR3 runs 16 residues. Germline V gene sequence: CDR1 LGHNA, CDR2 YSLEER. The trim removed 2 bases at V and 4 bases at J, leaving 6 bases unmatched. The CDR3 loop is CASSQQTGGEADTQYF. In DNA form, the CDR3 reads TGCGCCAGCAGCCAACAGACAGGGGGCGAGGCAGATACGCAGTATTTT.

This clone was picked up a small number of times. V and J are TRBV9 and TRBJ2-2; TRBD2 might be the D (7 bases). The V end lost 3 bases, the J end lost 5 bases, and 14 bases lay between the germline ends. CDR3 length equals 15 residues. The germline V gene encodes CDR1 SGDLS and CDR2 YYNGEE. The CDR3 protein is CASSEQAGQTGELFF. As DNA, the CDR3 is TGTGCCAGCAGCGAGCAAGCGGGACAAACCGGGGAGCTGTTTTTT.

This chain joins TRBV11-3 and TRBJ2-6; the D is unclear. The CDR3 is made up of 14 amino acids. Germline lookup yields CDR1 SGHNT and CDR2 YENEEA. V was shortened by 8 bases and J by 5 bases, with 13 bases between the two germline ends. CDR3 sequence: CASSRQSRANVLTF. CDR3 bases: TGTGCCAGCTCTCGACAAAGTCGGGCCAACGTCCTGACTTTC.

The rearrangement uses TRBV25-1 and TRBJ1-1; D possibly corresponds to TRBD1 (5 bases). There are 16 residues in the CDR3. V lost 5 bases to trimming and J lost 0 bases, with 16 bases between them. Per the germline V gene, CDR1 is MGHDK and CDR2 is SYGVNS. The CDR3 DNA is TGTGCCAGCAGTCTTTCCCTCAGGGCAATGAACACTGAAGCTTTCTTT. Translating it yields CASSLSLRAMNTEAFF.

This clone was recorded only once. The chain employs TRBV5-1 and TRBJ2-7; 11 nucleotides line up with TRBD1. Germline CDR1 reads SGHRS; CDR2 reads YFSETQ. V trimming: 3 bases; J trimming: 1 base; junction bases outside the gene matches: 3. The length of the CDR3 is 15 residues. Written as DNA, the CDR3 is TGCGCCAGCAGCTCCGGACAGGGGGCATCCTACGAGCAGTACTTC. It codes for CASSSGQGASYEQYF.

The chain has TRBV29-1 and TRBJ2-1, with 11 bases aligning to TRBD2. V shed 6 bases and J 4 bases; nucleotides not matched to a gene: 5. Germline CDR1 and CDR2: SQVTM and ANQGSEA. There are 14 residues in the CDR3. The CDR3 DNA follows: TGCAGCGTGGCGACTAGCGGGATTTACAATGAGCAGTTCTTC. Residues: CSVATSGIYNEQFF.

This chain uses TRBV27 with TRBJ1-2; TRBD1 might be the D (6 bases). The CDR3 consists of 14 residues. Trimming stripped 7 bases from V and 7 bases from J, with 19 bases between. Looked up from germline, CDR1 is MNHEY and CDR2 is SMNVEV (reference sequence). The CDR3 is CASTYLDSPSGYTF. The CDR3 region has the DNA TGTGCCAGCACCTATTTGGACAGCCCTTCTGGCTACACCTTC.

This clone was recorded only once. The chain is built from TRBV27 and TRBJ1-2; maybe TRBD1 (5 bases). This CDR3 comprises 14 residues. Trimming left V 2 bases short and J 6 bases short, with 13 bases between. Germline V CDR1 and CDR2: MNHEY, SMNVEV (reference sequence). The CDR3, as DNA: TGTGCCAGCAGTTTACTAGACAGAACCCATGGCTACACCTTC. Amino acid sequence: CASSLLDRTHGYTF.

Of note for this clone: A read error may produce the germline difference seen at one junction end. The chain carries TRBV7-7 and TRBJ2-5; 8 positions match TRBD1. Germline assignment: CDR1 SSHAT and CDR2 FNYEAQ (reference sequence). The CDR3 covers 14 residues. Written as DNA, the CDR3 is TGTGCTAGCAGCTTAGGGACAGGACAAGAGACCCAGTACTTC. Protein product: CASSLGTGQETQYF.

The V call is TRBV7-3, the J call TRBJ2-3; the match to TRBD2 covers 10 bases. The germline CDR1 and CDR2 sequences are SGHTA and FQGTGA. The CDR3 has 18 residues. Trimming cost V 5 bases and J 2 bases; bases outside gene matches: 13. This chain's CDR3 is CASSRIGTSAWDTDTQYF. The CDR3, as DNA: TGTGCCAGCAGCCGGATCGGGACTAGCGCTTGGGACACAGATACGCAGTATTTT.

This CDR3 reads CASSRLRGTGDEQYF. The CDR3 DNA follows: TGTGCCAGCAGCCGTCTTAGAGGAACAGGGGACGAGCAGTACTTC. The chain employs TRBV27 and TRBJ2-7; 7 bases align to TRBD1. The germline V gene encodes CDR1 MNHEY and CDR2 SMNVEV (reference sequence). The junction had 13 bases not matched to a gene; V was cut back by 6 bases and J by 5 bases. There are 15 residues in the CDR3.

The chain uses TRBV30 and TRBJ1-3; D is possibly TRBD1 (5 bases). Germline-derived CDR1 and CDR2 are GTSNPN and SVGIG (reference sequence). With 0 bases removed from V and 3 bases from J, the gap between germline ends came to 9 bases. The CDR3 is 14 amino acids. The DNA of the CDR3 is TGTGCCTGGAGTGTGGGGGGGTTTGGAAACACCATATATTTT. Translation gives CAWSVGGFGNTIYF.

Points on this clone: An end of the junction does not agree with germline; a read error may underlie this. The CDR3 DNA reads as TGTGCCGGCAGAGACAGGGCCAGAGAGACCCAGTACTTC. Protein product: CAGRDRARETQYF. The rearrangement joins TRBV6-1 to TRBJ2-5; TRBD1 agrees at 7 bases. CDR3 size: 13 residues. The germline gives CDR1 MNHNS, CDR2 SASEGT.

In DNA, the CDR3 is TGTGCCAGCAGTGAAACAGGTGGGAGCACCGGGGAGCTGTTTTTT. As protein: CASSETGGSTGELFF. This chain joins TRBV2 and TRBJ2-2; TRBD1 or TRBD2 may be the D gene (5 bases each). The length of the CDR3 is 15 residues. V was clipped by 2 bases and J by 4 bases, with 11 bases between them. Per germline, CDR1 SNHLY and CDR2 FYNNEI. The full variable domain, rest sourced from reference TRBV2 and TRBJ2-2, is EPEVTQTPSHQVTQMGQEVILRCVPISNHLYFYWYRQILGQKVEFLVSFYNNEISEKSEIFDDQFSVERPDGSNFTLKIRSTKLEDSAMYFCASSETGGSTGELFFGEGSRLTVL.

About this clone: The junction departs from the called germline gene at one end, perhaps through a read error. This sequence joins TRBV5-6 and TRBJ2-1, with D perhaps TRBD2 (5 bases). This CDR3 contains 12 residues. Germline CDR1 and CDR2: SGHDT and YYEEEE. The DNA of the CDR3 is TGTGCCAGCAGCTTGGGGCCCGGGTTCGGGGTCTTC. It encodes CASSLGPGFGVF.

The chain recombines TRBV28 with TRBJ1-5; D may be TRBD1 (6 bases). Germline lookup yields CDR1 MDHEN and CDR2 SYDVKM. This CDR3 has 17 residues. V lost 4 bases and J 1 base, leaving 17 bases between the germline ends. The CDR3 region has the DNA TGTGCCAGCAGTTACCAGGGGTTCGAGTTGAGCAATCAGCCCCAGCATTTT. Its protein product is CASSYQGFELSNQPQHF.

The J gene is TRBJ2-7, the V gene TRBV4-3, with TRBD1 matching over 7 bases. With 2 bases clipped from V and 3 bases from J, the junction kept 1 base outside the gene matches. The CDR3 spans 13 residues. The V gene's germline CDR1 is LGHNA and CDR2 YSLEER. The CDR3 DNA follows: TGCGCCAGCAGCCAATACAGGGGCTACGAGCAGTACTTC. Amino acid sequence: CASSQYRGYEQYF.

The chain is built from TRBV28 and TRBJ1-1; D call uncertain. The CDR3 extends over 13 amino acids. Germline V lookup: CDR1 MDHEN, CDR2 SYDVKM. Trimming pared 8 bases from V and 0 bases from J, leaving 10 bases between. The CDR3 sequence: CASAPDVNTEAFF. DNA of the CDR3: TGTGCCAGCGCTCCGGACGTGAACACTGAAGCTTTCTTT. Full variable domain (missing parts from reference TRBV28 and TRBJ1-1): DVKVTQSSRYLVKRTGEKVFLECVQDMDHENMFWYRQDPGLGLRLIYFSYDVKMKEKGDIPEGYSVSREKKERFSLILESASTNQTSMYLCASAPDVNTEAFFGQGTRLTVV.

This clone was detected only once. The rearrangement uses TRBV13 and TRBJ1-1, with D possibly matching TRBD1 (5 bases). The germline V gene encodes CDR1 PRHDT and CDR2 FYEKMQ (reference sequence). The CDR3 is made up of 16 amino acids. The V end was cut by 3 bases, the J end by 0 bases, with 14 bases between. CDR3 nucleotide sequence: TGTGCCAGCAGCTTGGGAGTTGACAGTATGAACACTGAAGCTTTCTTT. It specifies CASSLGVDSMNTEAFF.

This clone is medium-sized by share. This rearrangement joins TRBV27 to TRBJ2-7; 12 bases map to TRBD2. Per the germline V gene, CDR1 is MNHEY and CDR2 is SMNVEV (reference sequence). This CDR3 comprises 15 residues. V gave up 5 bases and J gave up 3 bases; unmatched junction bases: 5. CDR3 bases: TGTGCCAGCAGTCAGACTAGCGGGAGTAGCTACGAGCAGTACTTC. Residues: CASSQTSGSSYEQYF.

The J gene is TRBJ2-1, the V gene TRBV7-3, with D possibly matching TRBD1 (5 bases). Germline V lookup: CDR1 SGHTA, CDR2 FQGTGA. Trimming took off 5 bases at V and 9 bases at J, with 14 bases between the two ends. CDR3 size: 13 residues. For the CDR3, the DNA is TGTGCCAGCAGCGTGACCCGACAGTTTGAGCAGTTCTTC. Protein product: CASSVTRQFEQFF.

This chain uses TRBV28 with TRBJ2-6; no clear D. Germline V gene data show CDR1 as MDHEN and CDR2 as SYDVKM. Trimming left V 3 bases short and J 3 bases short, with 6 bases between. The CDR3 sequence is 14 residues long. CDR3 in DNA: TGTGCCAGCAGTTTTATTCTTGGGGCCAACGTCCTGACTTTC. Translation: CASSFILGANVLTF. The variable domain in full, with the rest retrieved from reference TRBV28 and TRBJ2-6, is DVKVTQSSRYLVKRTGEKVFLECVQDMDHENMFWYRQDPGLGLRLIYFSYDVKMKEKGDIPEGYSVSREKKERFSLILESASTNQTSMYLCASSFILGANVLTFGAGSRLTVL.

This clone was counted between two and nine times. The J gene is TRBJ2-5, the V gene TRBV4-3; D gene uncertain. The CDR3 contains 15 residues. From germline, CDR1 is LGHNA and CDR2 YSLEER. V was clipped by 0 bases and J by 6 bases, with 14 bases between them. CDR3 in DNA: TGCGCCAGCAGCCAAGATTGGTCAGGAAAGAAGACCCAGTACTTC. This gives the protein CASSQDWSGKKTQYF.

The chain couples TRBV6-1 to TRBJ2-2; 10 bases agree with TRBD2. This CDR3 region has 15 residues. Germline V lookup: CDR1 MNHNS, CDR2 SASEGT. The J segment lost 8 bases and the V segment lost 3 bases, leaving 6 bases of the junction unmatched. The CDR3 sequence: CASSEGLAGAGELFF. The DNA of the CDR3 is TGTGCCAGCAGTGAGGGGCTAGCGGGGGCTGGGGAGCTGTTTTTT.

The rearrangement joins TRBV4-3 to TRBJ2-2; 11 bases are shared with TRBD2. This CDR3 region has 18 residues. The V and J ends lost 0 bases and 7 bases, in that order; junction bases with no gene match: 10. CDR1 and CDR2 (germline): LGHNA, YSLEER. CDR3 bases: TGCGCCAGCAGCCAAGAATTTAGACTAGCGGGAACTCTCGGGGAGCTGTTTTTT. Translation gives CASSQEFRLAGTLGELFF.

The chain joins TRBV21-1 to TRBJ1-1. TRBV21-1 corresponds to a pseudogene. CDR3 length: 15 amino acids. The CDR3 DNA sequence: TGTGCCAGCAGCAAAGTCGTCGAAGAGAACACTGAAGCTTTCTTT. Its translation: CASSKVVEENTEAFF.